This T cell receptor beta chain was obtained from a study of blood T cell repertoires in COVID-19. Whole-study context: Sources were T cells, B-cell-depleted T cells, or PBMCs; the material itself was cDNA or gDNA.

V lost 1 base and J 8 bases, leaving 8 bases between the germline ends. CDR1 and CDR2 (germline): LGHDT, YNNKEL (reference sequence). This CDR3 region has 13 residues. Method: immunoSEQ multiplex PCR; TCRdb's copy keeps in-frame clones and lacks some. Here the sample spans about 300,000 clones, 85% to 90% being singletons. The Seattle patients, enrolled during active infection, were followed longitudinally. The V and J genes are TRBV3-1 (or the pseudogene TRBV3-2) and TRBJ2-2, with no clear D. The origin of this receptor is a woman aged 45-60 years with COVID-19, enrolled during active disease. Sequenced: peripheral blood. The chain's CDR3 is CASSQGYEGELFF. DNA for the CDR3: TGTGCCAGCAGCCAAGGGTATGAGGGGGAGCTGTTTTTT.